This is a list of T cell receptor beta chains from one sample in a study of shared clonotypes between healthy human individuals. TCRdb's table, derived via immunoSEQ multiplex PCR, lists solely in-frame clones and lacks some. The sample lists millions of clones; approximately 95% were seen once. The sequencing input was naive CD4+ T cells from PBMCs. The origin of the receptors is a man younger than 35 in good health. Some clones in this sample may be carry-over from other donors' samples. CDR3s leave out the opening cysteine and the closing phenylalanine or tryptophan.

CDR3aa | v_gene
ASQDSGHSIQY | TRBV25-1
ASSPEILYEKLF | TRBV7-8
ASSVLPQGNEQF | TRBV2
SANRGDGYT | TRBV20-1
ASSLFSGSDTGELF | TRBV28
ASSERGPRGGETQY | TRBV6-1
ASSKTGITGYNEQF | TRBV19
ASSSLGNTIY | TRBV6-6
ASSRAGTGSYEQY | TRBV6-1
ASSRYAGQETQY | TRBV5-4
ASGTEYSGANVLT | TRBV10-2
ASSSLGGSGEQY | TRBV5-1
ATCPGENIQY | TRBV15
ATRIEVTTGELF | TRBV6-1
ASSPDRHTQY | TRBV2
ASSRTEDSYYGYT | TRBV4-3
SVESPGTDTQY | TRBV29-1
ASSTGLSSYNEQF | TRBV5-1
ASGTGQGEHEQY | TRBV5-1
ASSLQAVGGYT | TRBV7-9
ASSFQRIAYNEQF | TRBV6-6
ASHRAQETQY | TRBV28
ASSRPGLVGYEQY | TRBV28
ASSPGLAGGPEPNEQF | TRBV5-1
AWSEDSWELF | TRBV30
ASSPFMASNTGELF | TRBV11-3
ASQLAPSTDTQY | TRBV19
ASSLGSGNQPQH | TRBV7-8